This TCR beta chain derives from a study of T-cell memory formation after mild COVID-19. TCRdb called the 5' RACE reads again in MiXCR, with one record for every CDR3 protein. The sample consists of 530,000 or so distinct CDR3 sequences, 17% of them appearing once. This CDR3 contains 14 residues. V was pared by 5 bases and J by 4 bases, with 14 bases between. Germline CDR1 is SEHNR and CDR2 is FQNEAQ (reference sequence). The chain recombines TRBV7-9 with TRBJ2-5; D call uncertain. The clonotype was recovered from an adult woman who had mild COVID-19 (a few samples of this study predate the infection). Cell type and time point are not known. Sequences were obtained from PBMCs or a T cell subset sorted from them (not recorded which). The chain's CDR3 is CASSRSIRRETQYF. CDR3 bases: TGTGCCAGCAGCCGATCGATCCGACGAGAGACCCAGTACTTC.